The rows below give T cell receptor beta chains drawn from one sample of a study of HIV-infected patients and healthy controls. TCRdb redid the calling of the 5' RACE reads with MiXCR, one entry per CDR3 protein. The sample shows about 5,700 distinct CDR3 sequences, about 10% of them seen only once. This specimen was blood, taken during antiretroviral therapy. Source of these receptors: an adult with HIV infection. Each CDR3 is given with its conserved first and last residue. The D gene is left open where the match is weak. Expanded clones get a size class; other rows say once, few or many, or leave the size out.

clone_size,j_call,d_call,v_call,cdr3_aa,cdr3_nt
medium-sized,TRBJ1-1,.,TRBV11-2,CASSFRQGNTEAFF,TGTGCCAGCAGCTTCCGTCAGGGAAACACTGAAGCTTTCTTT
many,TRBJ2-3,.,TRBV7-8,CASSLEENPSPDTQYF,TGTGCCAGCAGCTTGGAGGAGAACCCTTCCCCAGATACGCAGTATTTT
medium-sized,TRBJ2-1,.,TRBV7-2,CASSTIQGNEQFF,TGTGCCAGCAGCACTATCCAGGGCAATGAGCAGTTCTTC
.,TRBJ1-1,.,TRBV7-2,CASSLGEKTEAFF,TGTGCCAGCAGCTTAGGGGAGAAGACTGAAGCTTTCTTT
medium-sized,TRBJ1-1,.,TRBV5-1,CASSLDGGLNTEAFF,TGCGCCAGCAGCTTGGATGGCGGACTGAACACTGAAGCTTTCTTT
few,TRBJ1-1,.,TRBV6-5,CASSYAYRGAEAFF,TGTGCCAGCAGTTACGCCTATAGGGGGGCTGAAGCTTTCTTT
medium-sized,TRBJ2-7,.,TRBV29-1,CSVEGYGQKNYEQYF,TGCAGCGTTGAAGGGTATGGGCAGAAAAACTACGAGCAGTACTTC
medium-sized,TRBJ2-1,.,TRBV28,CASSFLFSTRSYNEQFF,TGTGCCAGCAGTTTTCTTTTCTCCACCCGCTCCTACAATGAGCAGTTCTTC
medium-sized,TRBJ2-3,.,TRBV7-3,CASSADRFTDTQYF,TGTGCCAGCAGCGCCGACAGGTTCACAGATACGCAGTATTTT
medium-sized,TRBJ2-1,.,TRBV7-2,CASSFSASPYNEQFF,TGTGCCAGCAGCTTCTCTGCTAGCCCCTACAATGAGCAGTTCTTC